This TCR beta chain originates from a study of T cell responses to AZD1222 COVID-19 vaccine. Germline-derived CDR1 and CDR2 are MGHRA and YSYEKL. V was trimmed by 3 bases and J by 6 bases, leaving 24 bases between them. The CDR3 loop spans 18 amino acids. Assay: immunoSEQ multiplex PCR; the TCRdb copy retains only in-frame clones and omits some. This sample yields some 150,000 clones, of which about 89% are seen a single time; 4.7% belongs to the top ten. The count of this clone is one. This clonotype was obtained from an adult in good health. V usage is TRBV4-1 and J usage is TRBJ2-1, with D perhaps TRBD2 (6 bases). Sequencing used peripheral blood, obtained on day 0 of AZD1222 vaccination. The CDR3 loop reads CASSHPREGLAFFNEQFF. In DNA, the CDR3 is TGCGCCAGCAGCCACCCCAGAGAGGGACTTGCCTTTTTCAATGAGCAGTTCTTC.